Shown below are 14 T cell receptor beta chains from a single sample sequenced in a study of CD8 T cells in ankylosing spondylitis. TCRdb redid the calling of the 5' RACE reads with MiXCR, one entry per CDR3 protein. Of around 140,000 distinct CDR3 sequences in the sample, about 15% were seen once. Study observations and caveats: A TCR beta motif made of fewer than ten highly homologous variants seemed typical of ankylosing spondylitis blood.

Their specific antigens are unknown. The sequenced sample was blood, either unsorted or a sorted T cell fraction (not recorded which). The receptors originated from a male donor with ankylosing spondylitis.

The chain recombines TRBV12-3 or TRBV12-4 with TRBJ2-1; TRBD2 matches at 7 bases. CDR3 length: 13 amino acids. V lost 10 bases, J lost 3 bases, and 6 bases stayed unmatched. CDR3 coding DNA: TGTGCCATCAATCTAGCGGACTACAATGAGCAGTTCTTC. Protein: CAINLADYNEQFF.

The chain is built from TRBV6-5 and TRBJ2-1; 8 positions match TRBD1. Germline CDR1 and CDR2: MNHEY and SVGAGI. The J segment lost 8 bases and the V segment lost 0 bases, leaving 9 bases of the junction unmatched. This CDR3 is built from 16 residues. CDR3 in amino acids: CASSYSSGTGWDEQFF. Here the CDR3 DNA reads TGTGCCAGCAGTTACTCGAGTGGGACAGGTTGGGATGAGCAGTTCTTC.

In this sample, this clonotype turned up a few times. This chain connects TRBV5-1 to TRBJ2-7; possibly TRBD1 for D (6 bases). V shed 4 bases and J shed 3 bases, with 17 bases lying between them. Germline values: CDR1 SGHRS, CDR2 YFSETQ. The length of the CDR3 is 15 residues. Here the CDR3 reads CASSLGQLRGYEQYF. The CDR3, as DNA: TGCGCCAGCAGCCTCGGACAGTTGAGGGGCTACGAGCAGTACTTC.

The chain carries TRBV10-3 and TRBJ2-1; 7 nucleotides line up with TRBD1. The junction had 14 bases not matched to a gene; V was cut back by 6 bases and J by 9 bases. Germline V gene lookup returns CDR1 ENHRY and CDR2 SYGVKD. This CDR3 contains 15 residues. The CDR3, as DNA: TGTGCCATCAGCCAAAACGGTTGGGACAGTCCTGAGCAGTTCTTC. Residues: CAISQNGWDSPEQFF.

The rearrangement uses TRBV4-1 and TRBJ1-6; D is ambiguous. Trimming pared 4 bases from V and 7 bases from J, leaving 14 bases between. The germline CDR1 and CDR2 sequences are MGHRA and YSYEKL. The CDR3 is 15 residues long. This chain's CDR3 is CASSPLGWENSPLHF. The CDR3 coding sequence is TGCGCCAGCAGCCCCCTGGGGTGGGAGAATTCACCCCTCCACTTT.

The CDR3 nucleotides read TGTGCCAGCAGCTTAGCCCTTGGCTCAGGGTTCTACGAGCAGTACTTC. Protein: CASSLALGSGFYEQYF. The V call is TRBV11-2, the J call TRBJ2-7; TRBD1 is a possible D gene (5 bases). The germline V gene has CDR1 SGHAT and CDR2 FQNNGV. Trimming removed 1 base from V and 3 bases from J, with 16 bases in between. The CDR3 consists of 16 residues.

The CDR3 sequence is CASSLAGGQPQHF. CDR3 bases: TGTGCCAGCAGCTTAGCAGGGGGCCAGCCCCAGCATTTT. The chain has TRBV7-9 and TRBJ1-5; 7 positions agree with TRBD1. The CDR3 totals 13 residues. V lost 0 bases and J lost 7; bases outside the gene matches: 0. Per the germline V gene, CDR1 is SEHNR and CDR2 is FQNEAQ (reference sequence).

This clonotype has a handful of counts. The V gene is TRBV14, the J gene TRBJ2-5; D gene uncertain. Germline V CDR1 and CDR2: SGHDN, FVKESK. This CDR3 is 15 amino acids long. The V end lost 1 base, the J end lost 1 base, and 10 bases lay between the germline ends. The CDR3 here is CASSQGAWPQETQYF. CDR3 nucleotides: TGTGCCAGCAGCCAAGGGGCTTGGCCCCAAGAGACCCAGTACTTC.

J is TRBJ2-7 and V is TRBV7-9; D possibly corresponds to TRBD2 (6 bases). The CDR3 is made up of 15 amino acids. V shed 3 bases and J shed 0 bases, with 12 bases lying between them. CDR1 SEHNR and CDR2 FQNEAQ come from the germline V gene (reference sequence). CDR3 coding DNA: TGTGCCAGCAGCTTTAGCGGTCAGAGCTCCTACGAGCAGTACTTC. Amino acid sequence: CASSFSGQSSYEQYF.

This clonotype was seen a few times. DNA of the CDR3: TGTGCCAGCAGCCTAAGGTTAGGGAAGTGCCAGCCCCAGCATTTT. This codes for CASSLRLGKCQPQHF. The chain combines TRBV7-3 with TRBJ1-5; unclear D gene. This CDR3 region has 15 residues. V was trimmed by 5 bases and J by 7 bases, leaving 18 bases between them. Germline CDR1 reads SGHTA; CDR2 reads FQGTGA.

A few counts support this clonotype. The chain links TRBV7-2 to TRBJ2-3; TRBD2 matches at 13 bases. The CDR3 is 17 residues long. V shed 5 bases, J shed 8 bases, and the junction held 13 bases outside the gene matches. The germline gives CDR1 SGHTA, CDR2 FQGNSA. Here the CDR3 DNA reads TGTGCCAGCAGCCACATCACTAGCGGGAGGGCCCTGGGTACGCAGTATTTT. The encoded protein is CASSHITSGRALGTQYF.

The J gene is TRBJ2-1, the V gene TRBV2; maybe TRBD2 (6 bases). Trimming removed 7 bases from V and 6 bases from J, with 13 bases in between. CDR3 length: 13 amino acids. Germline assignment: CDR1 SNHLY and CDR2 FYNNEI. CDR3 region: CASTPGTFNEQFF. DNA for the CDR3: TGTGCCAGCACCCCGGGGACTTTCAATGAGCAGTTCTTC.

The chain recombines TRBV27 with TRBJ2-2; D possibly matches TRBD1 or TRBD2 (5 bases each). V lost 6 bases and J 4 bases, leaving 9 bases between the germline ends. CDR1 MNHEY and CDR2 SMNVEV come from the germline V gene (reference sequence). The CDR3 has 13 amino acids. The CDR3 nucleotides read TGTGCCAGCAGAGGGGCGGGCACCGGGGAGCTGTTTTTT. This sequence encodes CASRGAGTGELFF.

This clonotype was counted a few times. This sequence joins TRBV29-1 and TRBJ2-1, with 14 bases matching TRBD2. Per germline, CDR1 SQVTM and CDR2 ANQGSEA. This CDR3 is 13 amino acids long. J gave up 9 bases and V 7 bases, and 5 bases lay outside the gene matches. The DNA for the CDR3 is TGCAGCGCGCGGACTAGCGGGAGGTTTGAGCAGTTCTTC. Translated: CSARTSGRFEQFF.